The entry below describes one TCR beta chain. This sample was taken from a study of cytomegalovirus exposure and HLA in healthy donors. Study-wide context: Unique TCRs numbering roughly 85 million, obtained from HLA-typed donors, made up an early data release.

60 Vbeta and 13 Jbeta primers were used in PCR. Profiling relied on immunoSEQ multiplex PCR, and the TCRdb table lists in-frame clones only, not all of them. This sample yields tens of thousands of clones, of which approximately 76% are seen a single time; about 5.7% belongs to the top ten. Sequencing was done on a sample of PBMCs. The TCR sequence derives from a man aged 50 or older in good health and CMV-seronegative.

In nucleotides, the CDR3 is TGTGCCAGCGGGCCCCCCAGTATCGAGACCCAGTACTTC. Residues: CASGPPSIETQYF. The chain couples TRBV2 to TRBJ2-5; D is undetermined. Deletions cut 8 bases from V and 5 bases from J, with 15 bases between. The CDR3 is 13 amino acids. Germline V gene lookup returns CDR1 SNHLY and CDR2 FYNNEI.